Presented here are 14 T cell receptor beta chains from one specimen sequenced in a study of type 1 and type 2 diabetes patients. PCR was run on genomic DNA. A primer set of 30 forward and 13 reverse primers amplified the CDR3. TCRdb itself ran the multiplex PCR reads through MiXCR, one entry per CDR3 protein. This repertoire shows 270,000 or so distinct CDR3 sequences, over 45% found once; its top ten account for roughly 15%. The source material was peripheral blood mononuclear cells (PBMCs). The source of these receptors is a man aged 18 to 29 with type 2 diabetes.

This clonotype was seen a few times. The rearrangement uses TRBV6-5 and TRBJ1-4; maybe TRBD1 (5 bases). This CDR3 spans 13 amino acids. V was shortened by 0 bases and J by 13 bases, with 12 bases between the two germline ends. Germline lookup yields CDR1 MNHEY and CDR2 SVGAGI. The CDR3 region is CASSYSRGDGLFF. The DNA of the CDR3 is TGTGCCAGCAGTTACTCTCGGGGGGATGGACTGTTTTTT.

CDR3 sequence (DNA): TGTGCCAGCAGAGGCCTTACAGTGGGCTCTGGAAACACCATATATTTT. This encodes CASRGLTVGSGNTIYF. The chain recombines TRBV6-6 with TRBJ1-3, with D unresolved. From germline, CDR1 is MNHNY and CDR2 SVGAGI (reference sequence). The CDR3 extends over 16 amino acids. Trimming cost V 6 bases and J 0 bases, with 15 bases left between them.

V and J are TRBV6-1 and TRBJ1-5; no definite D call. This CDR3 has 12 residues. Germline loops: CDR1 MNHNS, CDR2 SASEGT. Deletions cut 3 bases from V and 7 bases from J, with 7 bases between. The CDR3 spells CASSDWSQPQHF. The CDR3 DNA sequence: TGTGCCAGCAGTGATTGGTCACAGCCCCAGCATTTT.

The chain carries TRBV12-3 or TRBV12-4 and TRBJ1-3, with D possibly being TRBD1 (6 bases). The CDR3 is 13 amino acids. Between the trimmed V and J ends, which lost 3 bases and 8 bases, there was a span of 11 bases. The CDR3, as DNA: TGTGCCAGCAGTTTGGGGCAGGGGTACACCATATATTTT. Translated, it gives CASSLGQGYTIYF.

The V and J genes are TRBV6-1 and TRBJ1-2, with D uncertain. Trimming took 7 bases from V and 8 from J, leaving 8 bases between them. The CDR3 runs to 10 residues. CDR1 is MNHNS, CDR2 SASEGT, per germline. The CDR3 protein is CASKASGYTF. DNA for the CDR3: TGTGCCAGCAAAGCGTCCGGCTACACCTTC.

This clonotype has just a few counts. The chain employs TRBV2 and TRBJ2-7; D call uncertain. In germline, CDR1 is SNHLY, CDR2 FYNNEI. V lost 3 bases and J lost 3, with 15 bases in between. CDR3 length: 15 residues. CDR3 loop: CASSDGASPNYEQYF. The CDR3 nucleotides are TGTGCCAGCAGTGATGGTGCTAGTCCGAACTACGAGCAGTACTTC.

The CDR3 bases are TGTGCCAGCAGTGAAGCTCGGTCGGCCCGTGGCTACACCTTC. Translating it yields CASSEARSARGYTF. The rearrangement joins TRBV2 to TRBJ1-2, with D hard to call. Per germline, CDR1 SNHLY and CDR2 FYNNEI. CDR3 length: 14 amino acids. The ends were cut back, 0 bases at V and 7 bases at J, with 12 bases in the middle.

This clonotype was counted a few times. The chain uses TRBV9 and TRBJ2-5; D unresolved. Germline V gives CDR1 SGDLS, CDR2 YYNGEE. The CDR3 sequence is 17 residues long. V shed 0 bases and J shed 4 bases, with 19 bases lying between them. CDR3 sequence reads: CASSVEGRNQGGETQYF. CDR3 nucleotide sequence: TGTGCCAGCAGCGTAGAAGGTAGGAACCAAGGCGGAGAGACCCAGTACTTC. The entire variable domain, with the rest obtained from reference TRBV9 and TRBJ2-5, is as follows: DSGVTQTPKHLITATGQRVTLRCSPRSGDLSVYWYQQSLDQGLQFLIQYYNGEERAKGNILERFSAQQFPDLHSELNLSSLELGDSALYFCASSVEGRNQGGETQYFGPGTRLLVL.

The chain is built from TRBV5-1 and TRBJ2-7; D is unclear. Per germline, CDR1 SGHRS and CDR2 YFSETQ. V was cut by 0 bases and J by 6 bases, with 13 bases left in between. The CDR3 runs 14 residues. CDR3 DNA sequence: TGCGCCAGCAGCTTGGCTCGCCCGGGCCTCGAGCAGTACTTC. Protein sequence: CASSLARPGLEQYF.

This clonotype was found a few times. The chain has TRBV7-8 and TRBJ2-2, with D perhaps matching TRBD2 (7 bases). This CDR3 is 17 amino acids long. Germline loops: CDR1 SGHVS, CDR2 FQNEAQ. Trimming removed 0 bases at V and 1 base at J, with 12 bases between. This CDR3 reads CASSLARGGQNTGELFF. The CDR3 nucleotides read TGTGCCAGCAGCTTAGCGAGGGGGGGACAGAACACCGGGGAGCTGTTTTTT.

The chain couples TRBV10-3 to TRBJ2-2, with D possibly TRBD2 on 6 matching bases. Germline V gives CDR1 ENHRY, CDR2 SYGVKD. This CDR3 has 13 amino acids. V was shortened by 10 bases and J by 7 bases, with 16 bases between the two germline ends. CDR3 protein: CATSAGGGGELFF. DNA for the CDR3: TGTGCCACTTCGGCCGGGGGAGGCGGGGAGCTGTTTTTT.

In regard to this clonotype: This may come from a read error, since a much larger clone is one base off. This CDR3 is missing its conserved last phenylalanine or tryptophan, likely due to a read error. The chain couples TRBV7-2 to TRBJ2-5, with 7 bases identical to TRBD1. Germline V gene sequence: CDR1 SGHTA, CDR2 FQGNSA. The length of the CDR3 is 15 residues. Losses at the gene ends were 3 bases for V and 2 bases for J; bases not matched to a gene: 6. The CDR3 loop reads CASSFPGTAQETQYL. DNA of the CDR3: TGTGCCAGCAGCTTCCCCGGGACAGCTCAAGAGACCCAGTACCTC.

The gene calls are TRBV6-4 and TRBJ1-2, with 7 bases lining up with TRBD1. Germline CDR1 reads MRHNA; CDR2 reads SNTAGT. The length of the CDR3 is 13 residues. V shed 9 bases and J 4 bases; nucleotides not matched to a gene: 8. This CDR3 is CASRKTGVYGYTF. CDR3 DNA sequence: TGTGCCAGTAGGAAAACAGGGGTCTATGGCTACACCTTC.

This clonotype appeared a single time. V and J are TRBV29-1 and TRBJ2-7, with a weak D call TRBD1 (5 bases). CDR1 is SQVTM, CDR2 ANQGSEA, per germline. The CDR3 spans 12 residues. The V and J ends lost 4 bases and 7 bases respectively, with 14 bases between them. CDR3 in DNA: TGCAGCGTTGCCAGGGATGTGAGAGAGCAGTACTTC. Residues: CSVARDVREQYF.